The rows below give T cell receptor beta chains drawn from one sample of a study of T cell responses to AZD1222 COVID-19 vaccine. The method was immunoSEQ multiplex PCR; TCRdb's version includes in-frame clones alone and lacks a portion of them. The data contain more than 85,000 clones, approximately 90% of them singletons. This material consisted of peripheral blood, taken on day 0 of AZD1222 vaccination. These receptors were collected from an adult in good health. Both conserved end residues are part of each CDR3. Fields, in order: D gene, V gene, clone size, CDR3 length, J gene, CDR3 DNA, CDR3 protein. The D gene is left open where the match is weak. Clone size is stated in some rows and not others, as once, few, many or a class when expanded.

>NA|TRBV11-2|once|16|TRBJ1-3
TGTGCCAGCAGCCCCCCGGGCGGATACTCTGGAAACACCATATATTTT
CASSPPGGYSGNTIYF
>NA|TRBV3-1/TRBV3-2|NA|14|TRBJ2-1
TGTGCCAGCAGCGGTCGGGACTGGGACAATGAGCAGTTCTTC
CASSGRDWDNEQFF
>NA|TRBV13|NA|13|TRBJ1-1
TGTGCCAGCAGTCCCGGACAGACGGCTGAAGCTTTCTTT
CASSPGQTAEAFF
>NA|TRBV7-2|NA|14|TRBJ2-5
TGTGCCAGCAGCCCTGCCGGACAGCAAGAGACCCAGTACTTC
CASSPAGQQETQYF
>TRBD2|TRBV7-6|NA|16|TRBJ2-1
TGTGCCAGCAGCGGGATAGCGGGGGGGCTAGACAATGAGCAGTTCTTC
CASSGIAGGLDNEQFF
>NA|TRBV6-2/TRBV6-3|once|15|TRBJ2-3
TGTGCCAGCAGCGGGACTCCACCAGGGCCGGATACGCAGTATTTT
CASSGTPPGPDTQYF
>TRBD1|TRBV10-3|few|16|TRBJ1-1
TGTGCCATCAGTCCTCAGATGGGACAGGGGAACACTGAAGCTTTCTTT
CAISPQMGQGNTEAFF
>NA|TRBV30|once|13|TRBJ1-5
TGTGCCTGGAGAGGGCCTCAGAATCAGCCCCAGCATTTT
CAWRGPQNQPQHF
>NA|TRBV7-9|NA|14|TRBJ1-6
TGTGCCAGCAGCTTAGAAGGGGGTAGTTCACCCCTCCACTTT
CASSLEGGSSPLHF
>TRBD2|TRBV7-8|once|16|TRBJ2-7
TGTGCCAGCAGCGCCTTTTCTGCGGGAGGGCCGCCAGAGCAGTACTTC
CASSAFSAGGPPEQYF
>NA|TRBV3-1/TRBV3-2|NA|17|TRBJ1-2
TGTGCCAGCAGCCCTAAATCGGGACAAGGGCCGAACTATGGCTACACCTTC
CASSPKSGQGPNYGYTF
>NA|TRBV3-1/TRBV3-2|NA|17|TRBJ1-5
TGTGCCAGCAGCCAAGGCAGCCGCTTCAATAGCAATCAGCCCCAGCATTTT
CASSQGSRFNSNQPQHF
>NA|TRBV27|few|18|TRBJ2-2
TGTGCCAGCAGTTTATCGTTAGGGGCGCTCTCAAACACCGGGGAGCTGTTTTTT
CASSLSLGALSNTGELFF
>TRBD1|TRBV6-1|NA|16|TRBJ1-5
TGTGCCAGCAGTGAAGATTTTCAGGGGGGCAATCAGCCCCAGCATTTT
CASSEDFQGGNQPQHF
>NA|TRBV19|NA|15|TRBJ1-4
TGTGCCAGTAGTTCTCCCAAGGGTACTAATGAAAAACTGTTTTTT
CASSSPKGTNEKLFF
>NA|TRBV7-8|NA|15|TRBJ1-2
TGTGCCAGCAGCTTAATCGGGGGGCAGGGTGTCGACTACACCTTC
CASSLIGGQGVDYTF
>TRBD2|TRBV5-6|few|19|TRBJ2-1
TGTGCCAGCAGCTTTAGGACTAGCGGGGGGCCCCGCCACAACAATGAGCAGTTCTTC
CASSFRTSGGPRHNNEQFF
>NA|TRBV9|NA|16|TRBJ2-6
TGTGCCAGCAGCCTTGACTCCCTCTCTGGGGCCAACGTCCTGACTTTC
CASSLDSLSGANVLTF